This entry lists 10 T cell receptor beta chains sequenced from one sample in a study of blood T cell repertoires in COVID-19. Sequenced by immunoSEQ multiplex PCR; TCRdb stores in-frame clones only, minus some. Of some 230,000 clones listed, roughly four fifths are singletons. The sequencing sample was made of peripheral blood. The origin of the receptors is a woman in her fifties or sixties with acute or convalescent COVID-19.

The DNA for the CDR3 is TGTGCCAGCAGCTTGTCGCCAGGGGGTATTGAGACCCAGTACTTC. As protein: CASSLSPGGIETQYF. The rearrangement joins TRBV5-5 to TRBJ2-5, with TRBD1 matching over 7 bases. The junction had 8 bases not matched to a gene; V was cut back by 1 base and J by 5 bases. The germline V gene has CDR1 SGHKS and CDR2 YYEKEE (reference sequence). The CDR3 loop spans 15 amino acids. The full variable domain, its missing parts supplied by reference TRBV5-5 and TRBJ2-5, is DAGVTQSPTHLIKTRGQQVTLRCSPISGHKSVSWYQQVLGQGPQFIFQYYEKEERGRGNFPDRFSARQFPNYSSELNVNALLLGDSALYLCASSLSPGGIETQYFGPGTRLLVL.

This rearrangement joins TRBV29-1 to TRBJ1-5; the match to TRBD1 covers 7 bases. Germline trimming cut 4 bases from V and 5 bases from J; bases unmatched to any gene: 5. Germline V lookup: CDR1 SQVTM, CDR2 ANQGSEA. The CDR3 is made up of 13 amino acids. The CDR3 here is CSVGGDRDQPQHF. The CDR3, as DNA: TGCAGCGTTGGGGGGGACAGAGATCAGCCCCAGCATTTT.

CDR3: CASSLPLAGYNEQFF. CDR3 bases: TGTGCCAGCAGCTTGCCACTAGCGGGATACAATGAGCAGTTCTTC. V is TRBV5-4 and J is TRBJ2-1; 10 nucleotides align to TRBD2. Germline CDR1 SGHNT, CDR2 YYREEE (reference sequence). The CDR3 is 15 residues long. Trimming cost V 1 base and J 4 bases; bases outside gene matches: 2.

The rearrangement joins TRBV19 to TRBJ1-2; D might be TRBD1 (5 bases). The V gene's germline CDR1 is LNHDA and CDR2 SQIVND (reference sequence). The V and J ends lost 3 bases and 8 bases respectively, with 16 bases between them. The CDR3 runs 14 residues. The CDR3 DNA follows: TGTGCCAGTAGTATTCGGCAGGGCCAAGAAGGCTACACCTTC. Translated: CASSIRQGQEGYTF.

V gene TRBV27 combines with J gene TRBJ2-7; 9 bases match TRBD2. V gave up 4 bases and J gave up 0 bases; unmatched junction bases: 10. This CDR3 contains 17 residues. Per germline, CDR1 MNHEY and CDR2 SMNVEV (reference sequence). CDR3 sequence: CASSSGAAGGSSYEQYF. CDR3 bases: TGTGCCAGCAGTTCAGGGGCGGCGGGAGGGAGCTCCTACGAGCAGTACTTC.

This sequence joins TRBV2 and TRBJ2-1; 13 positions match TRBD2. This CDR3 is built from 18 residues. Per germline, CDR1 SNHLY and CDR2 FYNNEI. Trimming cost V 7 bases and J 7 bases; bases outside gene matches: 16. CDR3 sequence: CASIGGPGRTSGSNEQFF. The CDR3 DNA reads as TGTGCCAGCATAGGGGGGCCAGGACGGACTAGCGGGAGTAATGAGCAGTTCTTC.

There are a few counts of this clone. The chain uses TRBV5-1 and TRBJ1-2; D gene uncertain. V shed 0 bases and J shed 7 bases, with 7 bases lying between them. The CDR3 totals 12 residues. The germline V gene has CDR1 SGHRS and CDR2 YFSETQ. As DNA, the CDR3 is TGCGCCAGCAGCTTGGGCGAGGGTGGCTACACCTTC. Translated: CASSLGEGGYTF.

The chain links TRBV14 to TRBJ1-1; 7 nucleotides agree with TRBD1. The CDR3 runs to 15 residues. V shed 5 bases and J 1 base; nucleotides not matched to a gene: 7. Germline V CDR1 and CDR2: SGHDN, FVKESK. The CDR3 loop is CASSYGNRGNTEAFF. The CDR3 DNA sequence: TGTGCCAGCAGCTATGGGAACAGGGGGAACACTGAAGCTTTCTTT.

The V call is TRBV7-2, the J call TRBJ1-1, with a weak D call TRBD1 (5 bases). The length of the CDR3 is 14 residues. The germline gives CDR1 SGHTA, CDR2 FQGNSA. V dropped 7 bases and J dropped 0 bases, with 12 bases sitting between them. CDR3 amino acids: CASTERGMNTEAFF. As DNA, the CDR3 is TGTGCCAGCACCGAGCGGGGGATGAACACTGAAGCTTTCTTT. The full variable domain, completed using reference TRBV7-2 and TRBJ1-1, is GAGVSQSPSNKVTEKGKDVELRCDPISGHTALYWYRQSLGQGLEFLIYFQGNSAPDKSGLPSDRFSAERTGGSVSTLTIQRTQQEDSAVYLCASTERGMNTEAFFGQGTRLTVV.

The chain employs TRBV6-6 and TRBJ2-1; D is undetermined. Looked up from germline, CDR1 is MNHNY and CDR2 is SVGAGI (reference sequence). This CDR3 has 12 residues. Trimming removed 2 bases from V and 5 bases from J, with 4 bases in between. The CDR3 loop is CASSYGHNEQFF. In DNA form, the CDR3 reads TGTGCCAGCAGTTACGGCCACAATGAGCAGTTCTTC.